Following are 21 T cell receptor beta chains from one sample sequenced in a study of blood T cells in healthy people across ages. The second PCR ran about 6 to 12 cycles with a sample-barcoded 5' primer and J-beta primers. Using its own MiXCR run on the 5' RACE reads, TCRdb lists one record per CDR3 protein. The data show 700,000 to 950,000 distinct CDR3 sequences, with roughly 60% seen just once and 20% to 25% held by the top ten. Sequences were obtained from blood. These receptors all stem from a young man in good health.

This chain connects TRBV12-3 or TRBV12-4 to TRBJ1-5, with a weak D call TRBD1 (5 bases). The CDR3 has 15 residues. Trimming took off 8 bases at V and 3 bases at J, with 17 bases between the two ends. The CDR3 sequence: CASGNRDRPNQPQHF. The CDR3 DNA reads TGTGCCAGCGGTAACCGGGACCGACCCAATCAGCCCCAGCATTTT.

The V call is TRBV20-1, the J call TRBJ2-7, with TRBD1 identical over 12 bases. Germline CDR1 reads DFQATT; CDR2 reads SNEGSKA (reference sequence). The ends lost 5 bases at V and 2 bases at J; junction bases unmatched: 7. The CDR3 totals 15 residues. CDR3: CSAPGQGAGAYEQYF. The CDR3 DNA reads TGCAGTGCTCCGGGACAGGGGGCTGGGGCCTACGAGCAGTACTTC.

For the CDR3, the DNA is TGCAGCGTTGCAGAGGGGCGAGCTTTCTTT. Encoded protein: CSVAEGRAFF. The V gene is TRBV29-1, the J gene TRBJ1-1; a weak D match, TRBD1 (5 bases). The germline CDR1 and CDR2 sequences are SQVTM and ANQGSEA. This CDR3 is built from 10 residues. V gave up 4 bases and J gave up 10 bases, with 10 bases separating them. The full variable domain, completed using reference TRBV29-1 and TRBJ1-1, is SAVISQKPSRDICQRGTSLTIQCQVDSQVTMMFWYRQQPGQSLTLIATANQGSEATYESGFVIDKFPISRPNLTFSTLTVSNMSPEDSSIYLCSVAEGRAFFGQGTRLTVV.

This chain connects TRBV6-2 or TRBV6-3 to TRBJ1-5; 7 bases are a match to TRBD1. The V gene end was trimmed by 2 bases and the J gene end by 0 bases; junction bases not matched to a gene: 10. CDR1 is MNHEY, CDR2 SVGEGT, per germline. CDR3 length equals 18 residues. The CDR3 loop is CASSYVRTGRDSNQPQHF. In nucleotides, the CDR3 is TGTGCCAGCAGTTACGTCAGGACAGGCCGGGATAGCAATCAGCCCCAGCATTTT.

The rearrangement links TRBV5-1 to TRBJ1-4; no clear D. This CDR3 spans 14 amino acids. The ends were cut back, 6 bases at V and 0 bases at J, with 9 bases in the middle. Germline V gene data show CDR1 as SGHRS and CDR2 as YFSETQ. This CDR3 is CASTDTATNEKLFF. CDR3 DNA sequence: TGCGCCAGCACCGACACAGCAACTAATGAAAAACTGTTTTTT.

J is TRBJ2-5 and V is TRBV5-6; D is perhaps TRBD1 or TRBD2 (6 bases each). Trimming removed 4 bases from V and 5 bases from J, with 18 bases in between. Germline V gene data show CDR1 as SGHDT and CDR2 as YYEEEE. The CDR3 sequence is 15 residues long. CDR3 sequence reads: CASSGGGVILETQYF. The CDR3 nucleotides are TGTGCCAGCAGCGGGGGCGGGGTGATACTGGAGACCCAGTACTTC.

CDR3 nucleotide sequence: TGCGCCAGCAGCTTTAGGGTAGAAGCCGATGAGCAGTTCTTC. Its protein product is CASSFRVEADEQFF. V usage is TRBV5-1 and J usage is TRBJ2-1; no firm D call. Trimming took off 2 bases at V and 8 bases at J, with 14 bases between the two ends. The CDR3 consists of 14 residues. Germline V gene data show CDR1 as SGHRS and CDR2 as YFSETQ.

This clonotype appeared once. The gene calls are TRBV7-2 and TRBJ2-7; TRBD2 matches at 7 bases. V shed 5 bases and J 3 bases; nucleotides not matched to a gene: 10. CDR1 and CDR2 from the germline V gene are SGHTA and FQGNSA. The CDR3 has 15 residues. This CDR3 reads CASSPDWTSGYEQYF. The CDR3 nucleotides read TGTGCCAGCAGCCCGGATTGGACTAGTGGCTACGAGCAGTACTTC.

The V call is TRBV29-1, the J call TRBJ2-7, with 7 bases that match TRBD1. In germline, CDR1 is SQVTM, CDR2 ANQGSEA. The CDR3 sequence is 14 residues long. V lost 2 bases and J lost 0; bases outside the gene matches: 4. The CDR3 coding sequence is TGCAGCGTTGAAAAGGGGGCAAGCTCCTACGAGCAGTACTTC. It translates to CSVEKGASSYEQYF.

The rearrangement uses TRBV21-1 and TRBJ1-6. TRBV21-1 is designated a pseudogene. This CDR3 spans 13 amino acids. This CDR3 reads CASSKVGNSPLHF. CDR3 bases: TGTGCCAGCAGCAAAGTAGGGAATTCACCCCTCCACTTT.

V usage is TRBV7-2 and J usage is TRBJ1-5; D is possibly TRBD1 (5 bases). The CDR3 length is 15 residues. Germline V gives CDR1 SGHTA, CDR2 FQGNSA. V was cut by 1 base and J by 9 bases, with 16 bases left in between. CDR3 DNA sequence: TGTGCCAGCAGCTTAGGGATGTCCTTGGGACGGCCCCAGCATTTT. Its protein product is CASSLGMSLGRPQHF.

The V call is TRBV27, the J call TRBJ2-7, with unresolved D. Deletions cut 1 base from V and 6 bases from J, with 13 bases between. Germline CDR1 and CDR2: MNHEY and SMNVEV (reference sequence). CDR3 size: 14 residues. The CDR3 loop reads CASSLLDGGPEQYF. The CDR3 DNA reads TGTGCCAGCAGTTTATTGGACGGTGGGCCCGAGCAGTACTTC.

The CDR3 spells CASSLAAGQVHNEQFF. CDR3 sequence (DNA): TGTGCCAGCAGCTTAGCGGCCGGACAGGTCCACAATGAGCAGTTCTTC. V usage is TRBV7-2 and J usage is TRBJ2-1, with 7 bases that match TRBD1. The V gene end was trimmed by 0 bases and the J gene end by 5 bases; junction bases not matched to a gene: 7. This CDR3 region has 16 residues. Germline values: CDR1 SGHTA, CDR2 FQGNSA.

The gene calls are TRBV20-1 and TRBJ2-7; D gene unclear. Germline V gene lookup returns CDR1 DFQATT and CDR2 SNEGSKA (reference sequence). The CDR3 totals 15 residues. Trimming cost V 6 bases and J 3 bases, with 21 bases left between them. CDR3 in amino acids: CSAKKFPGPDYEQYF. The CDR3 DNA follows: TGCAGTGCGAAGAAGTTCCCGGGTCCAGACTACGAGCAGTACTTC.

This chain joins TRBV7-2 and TRBJ2-5, with TRBD1 matching 7 bases. The length of the CDR3 is 16 residues. CDR1 and CDR2 (germline): SGHTA, FQGNSA. Losses at the gene ends were 1 base for V and 5 bases for J; bases not matched to a gene: 10. The CDR3 region is CASSLGNTGVRETQYF. The CDR3 DNA is TGTGCCAGCAGCTTAGGGAACACAGGGGTACGTGAGACCCAGTACTTC.

V is TRBV20-1 and J is TRBJ2-5; 9 bases align to TRBD2. J was trimmed by 11 bases and V by 2 bases; bases with no gene match: 15. Germline CDR1 is DFQATT and CDR2 is SNEGSKA (reference sequence). The CDR3 is 15 residues long. The DNA for the CDR3 is TGCAGTGCTAGATTCCCGCGGGAGGGCCGAAATGAGCAGTACTTC. This codes for CSARFPREGRNEQYF.

The chain links TRBV24-1 to TRBJ2-5; D possibly corresponds to TRBD1 (6 bases). Germline CDR1 reads KGHDR; CDR2 reads SFDVKD. This CDR3 is 15 amino acids long. Trimming took 3 bases from V and 11 from J, leaving 21 bases between them. This CDR3 reads CATSDPGADNNEQYF. Written as DNA, the CDR3 is TGTGCCACCAGTGATCCAGGGGCCGACAACAATGAGCAGTACTTC.

In nucleotides, the CDR3 is TGTGCCAGCAGTGAAGCAAAGGGGGGGTACTACAATGAGCAGTTCTTC. As protein: CASSEAKGGYYNEQFF. The rearrangement joins TRBV2 to TRBJ2-1; tentative D call: TRBD2 (7 bases). Germline V CDR1 and CDR2: SNHLY, FYNNEI. The V end lost 0 bases, the J end lost 3 bases, and 12 bases lay between the germline ends. This CDR3 comprises 16 residues.

Points on this clonotype: A clone one base away is much larger, so this may be a read error. The genes are TRBV20-1 and TRBJ2-5; TRBD1 or TRBD2 may be the D gene (5 bases each). The CDR3 covers 12 residues. V was shortened by 5 bases and J by 1 base, with 8 bases between the two germline ends. Germline CDR1 reads DFQATT; CDR2 reads SNEGSKA (reference sequence). CDR3 loop: CSARDGQETQYF. In DNA form, the CDR3 reads TGCAGTGCTCGGGACGGCCAAGAGACCCAGTACTTC.

This clonotype was recorded a few times. The chain links TRBV7-2 to TRBJ2-7, with D perhaps TRBD2 (6 bases). V lost 3 bases to trimming and J lost 2 bases, with 20 bases between them. Germline V gives CDR1 SGHTA, CDR2 FQGNSA. The length of the CDR3 is 17 residues. The CDR3 DNA reads TGTGCCAGCAGCTTTAGGCCTAGCCGGGACTTCCCCTACGAGCAGTACTTC. This translates into CASSFRPSRDFPYEQYF. The whole variable domain, remainder taken from reference TRBV7-2 and TRBJ2-7, is GAGVSQSPSNKVTEKGKDVELRCDPISGHTALYWYRQSLGQGLEFLIYFQGNSAPDKSGLPSDRFSAERTGGSVSTLTIQRTQQEDSAVYLCASSFRPSRDFPYEQYFGPGTRLTVT.

The J gene is TRBJ2-4, the V gene TRBV27; 14 bases match TRBD2. The DNA end is more similar to TRBJ2-7, so the J call may be wrong. CDR1 and CDR2 from the germline V gene are MNHEY and SMNVEV (reference sequence). This CDR3 is 15 amino acids long. The CDR3 region is CASSLNGLAGGEQYF. Here the CDR3 DNA reads TGTGCCAGCAGTTTAAACGGACTAGCGGGAGGCGAGCAGTACTTC.